The clone carrying this T cell receptor (beta chain) was counted a few times. The ends were cut back, 5 bases at V and 0 bases at J, with 14 bases in the middle. The CDR3 is made up of 15 amino acids. From germline, CDR1 is KGHSH and CDR2 LQKENI. TCRdb processed the 5' RACE reads anew with MiXCR; each CDR3 protein has one entry. This table holds roughly 630,000 distinct CDR3 sequences, about 7% found once. The data are from a study of identical twins. Healthy Caucasians provided all donations. Another study also made use of these data, one on yellow fever vaccine responses in identical twins.

The sample taken for sequencing was PBMCs. The source is a woman between 18 and 30 years old in good health. The genes are TRBV18 and TRBJ2-7, with a weak D call TRBD1 (6 bases). The CDR3 region has the DNA TGTGCCAGCTCATTGGACAGTAGGAGCTCCTACGAGCAGTACTTC. Translated: CASSLDSRSSYEQYF.